This T cell receptor (beta chain) was sequenced in a study of CD8+CD57+ T cells in acquired aplastic anemia. Looked up from germline, CDR1 is SGHVS and CDR2 is FNYEAQ. This CDR3 spans 14 amino acids. Trimming took off 6 bases at V and 5 bases at J, with 11 bases between the two ends. TCR beta VDJ and CDR3 profiling used genomic DNA as template. TCRdb processed the reads anew with MiXCR; each CDR3 protein has one entry. Of about 250,000 distinct CDR3 sequences in the sample, more than 45% are singletons; the top ten hold about 7.8%. It was patients with CD8+CD57+ cell expansion by flow cytometry who were chosen for sequencing.

The source of this sequence is a human donor with aplastic anemia. The gene calls are TRBV7-6 and TRBJ1-6, with D maybe TRBD1 (6 bases). The material sequenced was sorted CD4+, CD8+, or CD8+CD57+ T cells (not recorded which) from PBMCs. The CDR3 loop reads CASSFSGDNSPLHF. In DNA, the CDR3 is TGTGCCAGCAGTTTCTCAGGGGATAATTCACCCCTCCACTTT.